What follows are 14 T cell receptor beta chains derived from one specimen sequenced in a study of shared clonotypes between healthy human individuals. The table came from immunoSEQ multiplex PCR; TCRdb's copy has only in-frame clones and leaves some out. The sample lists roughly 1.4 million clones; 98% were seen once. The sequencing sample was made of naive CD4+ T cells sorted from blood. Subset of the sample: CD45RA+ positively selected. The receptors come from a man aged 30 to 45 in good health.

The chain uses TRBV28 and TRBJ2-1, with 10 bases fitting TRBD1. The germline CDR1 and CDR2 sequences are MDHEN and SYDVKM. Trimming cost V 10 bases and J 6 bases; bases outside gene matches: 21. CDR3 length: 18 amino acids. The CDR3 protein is CAIHSLGTGDLRGNEQFF. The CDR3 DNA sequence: TGTGCCATCCATTCCCTCGGGACAGGGGACCTGCGAGGCAATGAGCAGTTCTTC.

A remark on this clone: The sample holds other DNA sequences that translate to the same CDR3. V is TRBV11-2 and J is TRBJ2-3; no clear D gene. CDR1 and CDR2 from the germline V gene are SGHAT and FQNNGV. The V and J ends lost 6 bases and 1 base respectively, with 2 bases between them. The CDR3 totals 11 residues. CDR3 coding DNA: TGTGCCAGCAGGGGCACAGATACGCAGTATTTT. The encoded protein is CASRGTDTQYF.

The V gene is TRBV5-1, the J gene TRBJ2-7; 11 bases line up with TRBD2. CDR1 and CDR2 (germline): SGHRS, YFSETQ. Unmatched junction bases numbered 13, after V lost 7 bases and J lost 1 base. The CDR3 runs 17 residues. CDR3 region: CASGPGLAALNSYEQYF. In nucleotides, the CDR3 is TGCGCCAGCGGACCGGGACTAGCGGCTCTAAATTCCTACGAGCAGTACTTC. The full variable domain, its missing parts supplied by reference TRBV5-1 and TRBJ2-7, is KAGVTQTPRYLIKTRGQQVTLSCSPISGHRSVSWYQQTPGQGLQFLFEYFSETQRNKGNFPGRFSGRQFSNSRSEMNVSTLELGDSALYLCASGPGLAALNSYEQYFGPGTRLTVT.

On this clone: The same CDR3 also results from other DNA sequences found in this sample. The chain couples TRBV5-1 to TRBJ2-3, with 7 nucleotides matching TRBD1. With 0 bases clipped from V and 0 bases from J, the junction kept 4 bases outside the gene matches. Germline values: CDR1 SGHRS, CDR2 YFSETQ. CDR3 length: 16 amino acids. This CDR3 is CASSLAGTASTDTQYF. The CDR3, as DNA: TGCGCCAGCAGCTTGGCCGGGACAGCTAGCACAGATACGCAGTATTTT.

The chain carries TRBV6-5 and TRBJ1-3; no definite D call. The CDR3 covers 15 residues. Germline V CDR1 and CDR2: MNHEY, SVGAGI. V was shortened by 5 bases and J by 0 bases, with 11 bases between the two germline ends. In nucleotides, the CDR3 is TGTGCCAGCAGTAGCTTTGGGCACTCTGGAAACACCATATATTTT. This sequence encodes CASSSFGHSGNTIYF.

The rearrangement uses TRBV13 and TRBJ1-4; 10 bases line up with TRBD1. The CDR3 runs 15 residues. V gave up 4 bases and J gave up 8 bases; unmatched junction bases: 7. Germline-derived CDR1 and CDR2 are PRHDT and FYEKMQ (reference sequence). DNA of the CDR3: TGTGCCAGCAGCTCGTTGACAGGGGGCGTCGAAAAACTGTTTTTT. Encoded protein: CASSSLTGGVEKLFF. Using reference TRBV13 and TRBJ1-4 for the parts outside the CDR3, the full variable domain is AAGVIQSPRHLIKEKRETATLKCYPIPRHDTVYWYQQGPGQDPQFLISFYEKMQSDKGSIPDRFSAQQFSDYHSELNMSSLELGDSALYFCASSSLTGGVEKLFFGSGTQLSVL.

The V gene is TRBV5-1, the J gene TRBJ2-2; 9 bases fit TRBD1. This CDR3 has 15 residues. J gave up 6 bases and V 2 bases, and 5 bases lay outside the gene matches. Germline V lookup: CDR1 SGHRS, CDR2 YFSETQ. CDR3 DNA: TGCGCCAGCAGCTTTCCGGGACAGGGAGCCGGGGAGCTGTTTTTT. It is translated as CASSFPGQGAGELFF.

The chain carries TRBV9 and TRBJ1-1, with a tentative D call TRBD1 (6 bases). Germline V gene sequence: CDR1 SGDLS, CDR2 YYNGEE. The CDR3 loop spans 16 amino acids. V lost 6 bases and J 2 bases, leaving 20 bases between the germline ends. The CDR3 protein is CASTPAPQGANTEAFF. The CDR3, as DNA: TGTGCCAGCACCCCAGCCCCACAGGGAGCAAACACTGAAGCTTTCTTT.

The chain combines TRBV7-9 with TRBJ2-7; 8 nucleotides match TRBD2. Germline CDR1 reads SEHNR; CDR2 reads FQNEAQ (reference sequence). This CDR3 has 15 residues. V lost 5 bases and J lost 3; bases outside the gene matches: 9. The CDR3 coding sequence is TGTGCCAGCAGCCCCCTCGGGAGGGTAAACTACGAGCAGTACTTC. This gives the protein CASSPLGRVNYEQYF.

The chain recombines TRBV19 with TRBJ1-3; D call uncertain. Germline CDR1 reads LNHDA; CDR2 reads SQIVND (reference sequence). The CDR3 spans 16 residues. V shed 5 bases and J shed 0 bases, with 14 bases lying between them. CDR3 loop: CASSVNSPISGNTIYF. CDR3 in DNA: TGTGCCAGTAGTGTGAACTCCCCCATCTCTGGAAACACCATATATTTT.

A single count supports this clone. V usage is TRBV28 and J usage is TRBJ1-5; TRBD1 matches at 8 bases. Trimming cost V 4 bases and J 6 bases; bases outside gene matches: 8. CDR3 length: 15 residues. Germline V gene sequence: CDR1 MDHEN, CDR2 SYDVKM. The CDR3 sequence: CASSSSRGRVQPQHF. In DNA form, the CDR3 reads TGTGCCAGCAGTTCAAGCAGGGGGCGGGTTCAGCCCCAGCATTTT.

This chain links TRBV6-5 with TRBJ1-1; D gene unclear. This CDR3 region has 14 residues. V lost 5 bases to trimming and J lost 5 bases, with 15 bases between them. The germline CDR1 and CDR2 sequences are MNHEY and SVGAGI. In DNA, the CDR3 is TGTGCCAGCAGTGGGTCCACTACGGTTACTGAAGCTTTCTTT. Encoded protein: CASSGSTTVTEAFF.

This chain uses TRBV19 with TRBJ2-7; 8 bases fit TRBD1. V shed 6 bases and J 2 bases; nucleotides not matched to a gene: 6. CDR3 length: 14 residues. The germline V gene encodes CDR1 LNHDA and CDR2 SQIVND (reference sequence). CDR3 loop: CASSVTGDTYEQYF. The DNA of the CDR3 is TGTGCCAGTAGCGTGACAGGGGATACCTACGAGCAGTACTTC.

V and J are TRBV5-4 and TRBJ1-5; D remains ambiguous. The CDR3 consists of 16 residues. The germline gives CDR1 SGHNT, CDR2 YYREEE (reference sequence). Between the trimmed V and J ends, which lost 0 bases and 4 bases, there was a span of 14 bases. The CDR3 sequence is CASSLDVGFLNQPQHF. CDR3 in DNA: TGTGCCAGCAGCTTGGACGTGGGTTTCCTTAATCAGCCCCAGCATTTT.